This T cell receptor beta chain was retrieved from a study of vaccination and CD4 T cells after COVID-19. Study-wide context: Participants, all vaccine recipients, received two doses of either BNT162b2 or mRNA-1273. Investigators drew the post-COVID samples a median roughly 99 days after diagnosis, with a range of 35 to 161.

CDR3 length: 15 amino acids. Trimming stripped 3 bases from V and 0 bases from J, with 11 bases between. Looked up from germline, CDR1 is MNHEY and CDR2 is SMNVEV (reference sequence). Time point noted: late sampling 161 to 241 days after vaccination in three convalescent patients. From the PCR reads, TCRdb called clonotypes with MiXCR, one entry per CDR3 protein. The table records 31,000 or so distinct CDR3 sequences, approximately 49% of them present only once. The source material was CD4+ T cells from blood, sampled about 7 months after SARS-CoV-2 vaccination. This TCR was sampled from a human donor who had recovered from COVID-19. This chain uses TRBV27 with TRBJ2-5; a weak D match, TRBD2 (5 bases). The CDR3 DNA is TGTGCCAGCAGTTTTGGCGGGTATCACCAAGAGACCCAGTACTTC. Protein: CASSFGGYHQETQYF.